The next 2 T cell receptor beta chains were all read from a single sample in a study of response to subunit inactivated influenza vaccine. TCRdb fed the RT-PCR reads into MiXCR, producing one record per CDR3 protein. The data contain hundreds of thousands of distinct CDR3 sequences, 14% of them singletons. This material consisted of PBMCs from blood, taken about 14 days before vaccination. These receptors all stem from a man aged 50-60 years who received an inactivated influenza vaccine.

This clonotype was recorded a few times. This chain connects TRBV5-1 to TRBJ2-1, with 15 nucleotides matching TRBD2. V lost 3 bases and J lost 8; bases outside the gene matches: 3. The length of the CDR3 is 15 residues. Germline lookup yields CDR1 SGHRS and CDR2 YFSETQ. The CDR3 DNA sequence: TGCGCCAGCAGCTGGACTAGCGGGAGGGTCGATGAGCAGTTCTTC. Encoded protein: CASSWTSGRVDEQFF.

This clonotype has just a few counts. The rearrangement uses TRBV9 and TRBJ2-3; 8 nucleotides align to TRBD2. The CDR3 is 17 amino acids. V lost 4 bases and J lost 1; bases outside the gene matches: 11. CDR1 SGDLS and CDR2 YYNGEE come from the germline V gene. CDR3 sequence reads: CASSPGGLADGTDTQYF. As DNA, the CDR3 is TGTGCCAGCAGCCCGGGGGGGCTAGCTGACGGCACAGATACGCAGTATTTT.